This record looks at one TCR beta chain sequence and its context. Its antigen is unknown. This specimen comes from a study of blood T cells in healthy people across ages. Study findings and constraints: The recorded TCR beta diversity per million T cells decreased in a roughly linear manner with age. Using unsorted PBMCs precluded a conclusive naive versus antigen-experienced comparison.

The CDR3 contains 15 residues. The germline V gene has CDR1 SGHTA and CDR2 FQGNSA. Together with a sample-barcoded 5' primer, a J-beta primer mix was included in a second PCR lasting roughly 6 to 12 cycles. One entry per CDR3 protein, called by TCRdb with MiXCR from the 5' RACE reads. Found here are 600,000 to 850,000 distinct CDR3 sequences, 25% of them singletons; the top ten hold 9.4%. This sample also appeared in a second study, on T cells of mothers and their children. That paper states: Related mother-child pairs shared marginally more repertoire than unrelated pairs, though not significantly.

The rearrangement joins TRBV7-2 to TRBJ2-5; 8 positions match TRBD2. The J call may be mistaken, given a closer DNA end match to TRBJ2-7. The TCR was taken from a boy aged 5-17 years in good health. The sequenced sample was blood. CDR3 nucleotide sequence: TGTGCCAGCAGCTCTGAGGTCGCGGGGGGATACGAGCAGTACTTC. It specifies CASSSEVAGGYEQYF.